The entry that follows covers one T cell receptor (beta chain) sequence. Its antigen remains undetermined. The sample holds no much larger clone one base away, and base qualities are not on file. PBMCs were isolated from peripheral blood, and genomic DNA from unsorted PBMCs was used for TCR beta sequencing. The source of the sample is a study (dated by TCRdb to between 2021 and 2022). Survey-level sequencing on the immunoSEQ platform was used to profile TCR beta chain repertoires. For the original study's pipeline: CDR3 amino acid length spectratypes and V-J pairing frequencies were compared, and repertoire diversity was measured with the inverse Simpson index. TCR beta CDR3 sequences were matched against VDJdb to annotate clonotypes specific to SARS-CoV-2, CMV, influenza A and EBV. Sourced from immuneACCESS, this table was stored by TCRdb with only in-frame sequences that have V and J called. A share of the clones is absent; for the studies checked, an unresolved V gene accounts for under half, and the remainder has no known explanation. That table furnishes V, J and clone size, whereas the DNA furnished D and trimming. The sample yields some 70,000 clones; over 85% were counted once. The ten largest account for 3.5% to 5.5% of the sample.

Overall study outcomes, separate from this receptor: According to the authors, more investigation is needed, including longitudinal sampling and evaluation of a control group.

For CDR1 and CDR2, the germline V gene lists MDHEN and SYDVKM. V loses 5 bases, J loses 3 bases, and the germline ends lie 11 bases apart. Inclusive of the bounding cysteine and phenylalanine, the CDR3 is 13 residues long. Only CDR3 DNA is held: 39 bases, read in frame from base 1. Sequencing was performed on PBMCs. The chain is made from TRBV28 and TRBJ2-7; too little of a D gene remains to name it. This TCR was recovered from a man aged 40-49 years with rheumatoid arthritis. The CDR3 protein sequence reads: CASSPDVFYEQYF. The DNA sequence is TGTGCCAGCAGTCCCGACGTATTCTACGAGCAGTACTTC.